This passage covers 31 T cell receptor beta chains from one sample sequenced in a study of T cell changes during pregnancy in multiple sclerosis. Assay used: immunoSEQ multiplex PCR; TCRdb lists only in-frame clones, some missing. The data contain fewer than 50,000 clones, roughly nine tenths of them seen just once; the ten biggest clones take up approximately 0.8%. The source material was CD4+ T cells from peripheral blood mononuclear cells, sampled in the third trimester of pregnancy. Every receptor here comes from a female donor with multiple sclerosis, enrolled in a pregnancy study.

V usage is TRBV4-3 and J usage is TRBJ1-5, with D uncertain. CDR3 size: 13 residues. Trimming stripped 2 bases from V and 9 bases from J, with 11 bases between. Germline values: CDR1 LGHNA, CDR2 YSLEER. The CDR3: CASSQTPRGPQHF. The DNA for the CDR3 is TGCGCCAGCAGCCAAACCCCCCGGGGGCCCCAGCATTTT.

CDR3 loop: CASSLGDRGRQGYTF. The CDR3 DNA is TGTGCCAGCAGTCTAGGGGACAGGGGGCGCCAAGGCTACACCTTC. This chain joins TRBV13 and TRBJ1-2; 12 bases map to TRBD1. This CDR3 spans 15 amino acids. V dropped 6 bases and J dropped 8; count of bases not matched to a gene: 10. CDR1 and CDR2 from the germline V gene are PRHDT and FYEKMQ (reference sequence).

The chain employs TRBV14 and TRBJ2-7; 9 bases agree with TRBD1. V lost 0 bases to trimming and J lost 2 bases; unmatched junction nucleotides: 8. CDR3 length: 17 amino acids. CDR1 is SGHDN, CDR2 FVKESK, per germline. The CDR3 is CASSQDWIRTGAYEQYF. The CDR3 coding sequence is TGTGCCAGCAGCCAAGATTGGATCAGGACAGGGGCCTACGAGCAGTACTTC.

The gene calls are TRBV6-6 and TRBJ2-7; TRBD2 agrees at 8 bases. The CDR3 totals 14 residues. The junction had 8 bases not matched to a gene; V was cut back by 8 bases and J by 2 bases. Per germline, CDR1 MNHNY and CDR2 SVGAGI (reference sequence). CDR3 region: CASGAGGSPYEQYF. CDR3 DNA: TGTGCCAGCGGGGCGGGAGGATCACCCTACGAGCAGTACTTC.

The chain recombines TRBV6-1 with TRBJ1-2; no clear D. Trimming cost V 2 bases and J 2 bases, with 9 bases left between them. CDR3 size: 14 residues. Germline values: CDR1 MNHNS, CDR2 SASEGT. The CDR3 reads CASSELSPNYGYTF. CDR3 in DNA: TGTGCCAGCAGTGAATTGTCCCCGAACTATGGCTACACCTTC.

This sequence joins TRBV5-1 and TRBJ2-7; 11 nucleotides match TRBD2. J gave up 3 bases and V 5 bases, and 4 bases lay outside the gene matches. Germline values: CDR1 SGHRS, CDR2 YFSETQ. The CDR3 totals 14 residues. The CDR3 loop reads CASRGTSGGYEQYF. CDR3 nucleotide sequence: TGCGCCAGCAGGGGAACTAGCGGGGGCTACGAGCAGTACTTC.

This chain joins TRBV7-2 and TRBJ2-2; D is perhaps TRBD1 (6 bases). Trimming shortened V by 3 bases and J by 5 bases, and 10 bases separated the two germline ends. The CDR3 runs 14 residues. Germline-derived CDR1 and CDR2 are SGHTA and FQGNSA. Here the CDR3 DNA reads TGTGCCAGCAGCTTCATACAGGGAACCGGGGAGCTGTTTTTT. It yields the protein CASSFIQGTGELFF.

The chain is built from TRBV25-1 and TRBJ2-3; TRBD1 might be the D (6 bases). CDR1 and CDR2 (germline): MGHDK, SYGVNS. V was trimmed by 3 bases and J by 4 bases, leaving 14 bases between them. The CDR3 length is 15 residues. The CDR3 here is CASSDTGPRADTQYF. CDR3 nucleotide sequence: TGTGCCAGCAGTGATACAGGGCCCCGCGCAGATACGCAGTATTTT.

The chain combines TRBV19 with TRBJ1-5, with a tentative D call TRBD1 (5 bases). V was pared by 6 bases and J by 0 bases, with 12 bases between. CDR3 length: 15 amino acids. The germline V gene encodes CDR1 LNHDA and CDR2 SQIVND (reference sequence). CDR3 sequence: CASRDSGYSNQPQHF. The CDR3 nucleotides read TGTGCCAGTAGAGACAGCGGGTATAGCAATCAGCCCCAGCATTTT. Combining the CDR3 with reference TRBV19 and TRBJ1-5 gives the whole variable domain DGGITQSPKYLFRKEGQNVTLSCEQNLNHDAMYWYRQDPGQGLRLIYYSQIVNDFQKGDIAEGYSVSREKKESFPLTVTSAQKNPTAFYLCASRDSGYSNQPQHFGDGTRLSIL.

The rearrangement joins TRBV11-2 to TRBJ2-1; no firm D call. V was cut by 3 bases and J by 0 bases, with 6 bases left in between. The germline gives CDR1 SGHAT, CDR2 FQNNGV. This CDR3 comprises 14 residues. For the CDR3, the DNA is TGTGCCAGCAGCTTCCTGAGCTCCTACAATGAGCAGTTCTTC. It translates to CASSFLSSYNEQFF.

The count of this clone is one. V and J are TRBV6-5 and TRBJ1-1, with TRBD1 as a possible D gene (6 bases). V lost 2 bases to trimming and J lost 4 bases, with 14 bases between them. Germline CDR1 and CDR2: MNHEY and SVGAGI. The CDR3 covers 15 residues. The CDR3 sequence is CASSYKQGGSTEAFF. CDR3 sequence (DNA): TGTGCCAGCAGTTACAAACAGGGTGGGAGCACTGAAGCTTTCTTT.

The V and J genes are TRBV5-6 and TRBJ2-5; 9 nucleotides line up with TRBD1. The J call could be wrong; TRBJ2-7 is a better fit for the DNA end. Germline V CDR1 and CDR2: SGHDT, YYEEEE. This CDR3 spans 15 amino acids. CDR3 region: CASSLVGTGLYEQYF. CDR3 coding DNA: TGTGCCAGCAGCTTGGTAGGGACAGGGCTATACGAGCAGTACTTC.

The chain has TRBV19 and TRBJ2-5, with D uncertain. This CDR3 is built from 14 residues. Trimming pared 7 bases from V and 0 bases from J, leaving 12 bases between. The germline CDR1 and CDR2 sequences are LNHDA and SQIVND (reference sequence). DNA for the CDR3: TGTGCCAGTAATCCAGCAGGATACCAAGAGACCCAGTACTTC. Amino acid sequence: CASNPAGYQETQYF.

The V and J genes are TRBV19 and TRBJ2-3; D may be TRBD2 (5 bases). The CDR3 is made up of 16 amino acids. CDR1 is LNHDA and CDR2 is SQIVND in the germline V gene (reference sequence). Trimming cost V 0 bases and J 4 bases, with 14 bases left between them. CDR3 amino acids: CASSIDVFLAPDTQYF. The CDR3 DNA follows: TGTGCCAGTAGTATAGATGTATTCCTAGCCCCAGATACGCAGTATTTT. Looking up the rest from reference TRBV19 and TRBJ2-3 gives the full variable domain: DGGITQSPKYLFRKEGQNVTLSCEQNLNHDAMYWYRQDPGQGLRLIYYSQIVNDFQKGDIAEGYSVSREKKESFPLTVTSAQKNPTAFYLCASSIDVFLAPDTQYFGPGTRLTVL.

This sequence joins TRBV7-9 and TRBJ2-3; D possibly corresponds to TRBD1 (6 bases). Trimming shortened V by 4 bases and J by 2 bases, and 10 bases separated the two germline ends. The V gene's germline CDR1 is SEHNR and CDR2 FQNEAQ (reference sequence). This CDR3 is 14 amino acids long. The CDR3 DNA reads TGTGCCAGCAGCTACAGGGCCCTCACAGATACGCAGTATTTT. Protein sequence: CASSYRALTDTQYF.

J is TRBJ1-1 and V is TRBV28, with TRBD1 matching 8 bases. V trimming: 5 bases; J trimming: 4 bases; junction bases outside the gene matches: 3. The CDR3 has 13 residues. CDR1 is MDHEN, CDR2 SYDVKM, per germline. DNA for the CDR3: TGTGCCAGCAGTCGACAGGGGACCACTGAAGCTTTCTTT. This gives the protein CASSRQGTTEAFF.

V is TRBV6-5 and J is TRBJ2-7, with 7 bases fitting TRBD1. CDR3 size: 13 residues. Germline V gene sequence: CDR1 MNHEY, CDR2 SVGAGI. V trimming: 5 bases; J trimming: 3 bases; junction bases outside the gene matches: 4. CDR3: CASSKTGNYEQYF. CDR3 nucleotides: TGTGCCAGCAGTAAGACAGGGAACTACGAGCAGTACTTC.

The V call is TRBV5-1, the J call TRBJ1-1; 7 positions match TRBD1. In germline, CDR1 is SGHRS, CDR2 YFSETQ. The CDR3 is 15 residues long. Trimming at V came to 0 bases and at J to 1 base, leaving 3 bases not matched to a gene. The CDR3: CASSLVTGPNTEAFF. As DNA, the CDR3 is TGCGCCAGCAGCTTGGTGACAGGGCCGAACACTGAAGCTTTCTTT.

The V and J genes are TRBV5-1 and TRBJ2-5, with 10 bases lining up with TRBD2. Germline CDR1 reads SGHRS; CDR2 reads YFSETQ. The CDR3 length is 16 residues. Trimming at V came to 0 bases and at J to 5 bases, leaving 7 bases not matched to a gene. This CDR3 is CASSLATSGKGETQYF. The CDR3 DNA reads TGCGCCAGCAGCTTGGCAACTAGCGGGAAGGGGGAGACCCAGTACTTC.

V is TRBV7-2 and J is TRBJ2-1; TRBD2 matches at 8 bases. The CDR3 contains 15 residues. Germline assignment: CDR1 SGHTA and CDR2 FQGNSA. Germline trimming cut 2 bases from V and 2 bases from J; bases unmatched to any gene: 2. The CDR3 sequence is CASSLYSGAYNEQFF. The CDR3, as DNA: TGTGCCAGCAGCTTATATAGCGGGGCCTACAATGAGCAGTTCTTC.

This chain links TRBV19 with TRBJ2-7; 8 bases line up with TRBD1. Trimming removed 9 bases from V and 2 bases from J; junction bases left unmatched: 12. The CDR3 contains 15 residues. From germline, CDR1 is LNHDA and CDR2 SQIVND (reference sequence). The CDR3 spells CASSEWTGRTYEQYF. CDR3 DNA sequence: TGTGCCAGCTCGGAATGGACAGGGCGAACCTACGAGCAGTACTTC.

This clone was recorded only once. V is TRBV19 and J is TRBJ1-2; D not resolved. The CDR3 runs to 16 residues. V lost 2 bases to trimming and J lost 2 bases, with 15 bases between them. Germline values: CDR1 LNHDA, CDR2 SQIVND (reference sequence). CDR3 protein: CASSITPQARNYGYTF. CDR3 in DNA: TGTGCCAGTAGTATAACCCCCCAAGCTAGGAACTATGGCTACACCTTC.

The chain is built from TRBV11-2 and TRBJ1-4; D is perhaps TRBD1 (6 bases). Per the germline V gene, CDR1 is SGHAT and CDR2 is FQNNGV. The CDR3 has 14 residues. V dropped 5 bases and J dropped 1 base, with 8 bases sitting between them. The CDR3, as DNA: TGTGCCAGCAGCCGGGACATAACTAATGAAAAACTGTTTTTT. Its translation: CASSRDITNEKLFF.

The rearrangement uses TRBV30 and TRBJ2-3; tentative D call: TRBD1 (5 bases). The CDR3 has 13 residues. Germline V lookup: CDR1 GTSNPN, CDR2 SVGIG (reference sequence). The germline V and J ends were trimmed by 0 bases and 6 bases, with 10 bases remaining between them. The CDR3 spells CAWSVPAGDTQYF. CDR3 DNA: TGTGCCTGGAGTGTACCGGCAGGGGATACGCAGTATTTT.

The chain uses TRBV25-1 and TRBJ1-4; 9 bases align to TRBD1. CDR3 length: 15 residues. With V trimmed by 8 bases and J by 6 bases, 10 bases remained unmatched. Germline loops: CDR1 MGHDK, CDR2 SYGVNS. The CDR3 reads CASGGTGTGYEKLFF. DNA for the CDR3: TGTGCCAGCGGGGGCACCGGGACAGGGTATGAAAAACTGTTTTTT.

This chain joins TRBV29-1 and TRBJ2-7, with a weak D call TRBD2 (6 bases). The germline V and J ends were trimmed by 5 bases and 5 bases, with 34 bases remaining between them. CDR1 and CDR2 from the germline V gene are SQVTM and ANQGSEA. CDR3 length: 19 amino acids. The CDR3 DNA follows: TGCAGCGTTCGGCCTCGGGGTGGGGGAGGAAAATCCCAGCTCAACGAGCAGTACTTC. Protein sequence: CSVRPRGGGGKSQLNEQYF.

The rearrangement joins TRBV7-2 to TRBJ2-3, with TRBD2 matching over 7 bases. With V trimmed by 5 bases and J by 0 bases, 5 bases remained unmatched. The CDR3 covers 15 residues. Germline loops: CDR1 SGHTA, CDR2 FQGNSA. The chain's CDR3 is CASSEASGSTDTQYF. CDR3 DNA sequence: TGTGCCAGCAGCGAAGCTAGCGGTAGCACAGATACGCAGTATTTT.

This clone was recorded only once. V usage is TRBV28 and J usage is TRBJ1-5, with a tentative D call TRBD1 (5 bases). Trimming shortened V by 6 bases and J by 6 bases, and 18 bases separated the two germline ends. CDR3 length equals 15 residues. Germline V CDR1 and CDR2: MDHEN, SYDVKM. The CDR3 DNA reads TGTGCCAGCAGAGCGCCAGGGTACGAGGTTCAGCCCCAGCATTTT. Its translation is CASRAPGYEVQPQHF.

V and J are TRBV5-5 and TRBJ2-7; D remains unclear. Germline CDR1 is SGHKS and CDR2 is YYEKEE (reference sequence). This CDR3 has 12 amino acids. V shed 4 bases and J shed 2 bases, with 7 bases lying between them. The CDR3: CASSPPAYEQYF. As DNA, the CDR3 is TGTGCCAGCAGCCCCCCGGCCTACGAGCAGTACTTC. The whole variable domain, remainder taken from reference TRBV5-5 and TRBJ2-7, is DAGVTQSPTHLIKTRGQQVTLRCSPISGHKSVSWYQQVLGQGPQFIFQYYEKEERGRGNFPDRFSARQFPNYSSELNVNALLLGDSALYLCASSPPAYEQYFGPGTRLTVT.

This clone was found once. V usage is TRBV18 and J usage is TRBJ1-1; no definite D call. Looked up from germline, CDR1 is KGHSH and CDR2 is LQKENI. The CDR3 consists of 16 residues. Trimming stripped 3 bases from V and 3 bases from J, with 17 bases between. Here the CDR3 reads CASSPALTREHTEAFF. CDR3 coding DNA: TGTGCCAGCTCACCCGCCCTAACGAGGGAGCACACTGAAGCTTTCTTT.

The chain has TRBV5-1 and TRBJ2-1, with a tentative D call TRBD2 (6 bases). CDR3 length equals 14 residues. Germline lookup yields CDR1 SGHRS and CDR2 YFSETQ. The V gene lost 1 base and the J gene lost 5 bases, with 10 bases spanning the gap. CDR3 in amino acids: CASSLFSGNNEQFF. CDR3 DNA: TGCGCCAGCAGCTTGTTTAGCGGAAACAATGAGCAGTTCTTC.